Included here is one TCR beta chain sequence, with context. Its cognate antigen has yet to be identified. No base-level quality is on record; no much larger clone is a single base apart. V is cut by 0 bases and J by 0 bases, and the space between the germline ends is 12 bases. Measured from the cysteine to the phenylalanine, the CDR3 is 17 residues long. The kept DNA is CDR3 alone, 51 bases in frame from the first base. Based on the germline V gene, the CDR1 and CDR2 sequences are SGHVS and FNYEAQ. The entry originates in a study of Ad26.COV2.S vaccination and SARS-CoV-2 variants (dated by TCRdb to the early 2020s). Regarding the research as a whole: Vaccine-arm donors were drawn from COV1001, a multicentre, randomized, double-blind, placebo-controlled phase I-IIa trial of Ad26.COV2.S in healthy adults. Ad26.COV2.S was given intramuscularly at 5x10^10 or 1x10^11 viral particles, as a single shot or as two shots 56 days apart. Sequencing of the TCRbeta repertoire served to evaluate the specificity and breadth of SARS-CoV-2-reactive T cell receptors following Ad26.COV2.S vaccination. A total of approximately 30 samples were included in the TCR-sequenced set, comprising 19 Ad26.COV2.S vaccine recipients, 5 placebo recipients and 8 SARS-CoV-2 convalescent individuals. Trial participants were randomized into five groups of five: low-dose or high-dose Ad26.COV2.S given once or twice, or placebo on both occasions. Throughout the experiments and outcome assessment, investigators stayed blinded to trial group allocation. The full study reports these points: Substantial breadth of spike-specific CD8+ and CD4+ T cell responses was reported after vaccination. It was noted by the authors that total T cell responses may have been underestimated by the TCR breadth and depth analyses. Vaccine and placebo recipients had comparable non-spike TCR breadth, which fits with the vaccine containing only spike. The study was not powered for comparison of responses between vaccine doses or regimens. Spike-specific TCR breadth was higher in Ad26.COV2.S recipients than in placebo recipients (P = 0.0014).

This sample's treatment or condition label indicates: about 20 received Ad26.COV2.S at low or high dose, single or two shots; about 5 received placebo; per-sample allocation not given. Repertoires of vaccine and placebo recipients were sequenced from samples taken on day 63 after the first injection. Between 29 July and 7 August 2020, Cohort 1b enrolled 25 adults aged 18-55 years at one site in Boston, USA. Ad26.COV2.S was a replication-incompetent adenovirus type 26 vector that expressed a prefusion-stabilized SARS-CoV-2 spike protein derived from the original Wuhan strain. The immunoSEQ Assay was used to sequence TCRbeta CDR3 regions. After extraction, genomic DNA underwent amplification by bias-controlled multiplex PCR, followed by high-throughput sequencing. On the study's bioinformatics: To quantify the absolute abundance of every unique TCRbeta CDR3 region, sequences were collapsed and filtered. Usable DNA was measured by amplifying reference genes present in all nucleated cells, and TCRbeta template counts were normalized to that usable DNA to estimate T cell fraction. Repertoire TCRs were annotated as SARS-CoV-2-specific by exact matching of V gene, CDR3 amino acid sequence and J gene to a known reactive TCR set. The reference SARS-CoV-2 TCR set came from MIRA and was filtered for enrichment in COVID-19-positive ImmuneCODE repertoires, removing public or cross-reactive TCRs. Using the MIRA antigens, annotated TCRs were further analysed by specific ORF or by position within an ORF. Breadth was defined as annotated unique rearrangements over total unique productive rearrangements; depth was the summed frequency of those rearrangements. Two-sided Wilcoxon rank-sum tests were applied when comparing TCR breadth between groups. What TCRdb holds here is the immuneACCESS table cut down to in-frame rearrangements. Part of the clones is not present; checked against another copy, under half of the missing clones reflect an unresolved V gene, and the others are unexplained. For V, J and clone size, that table is used; D and trimming come from the DNA. The sample records roughly 350,000 clones, 88% of which are singletons. The ten largest clones represent around 6.1% of the sample.

This chain is built from TRBV7-6 and TRBJ2-1; D gene: possibly TRBD2, on 5 matching bases. The clonotype comes from a person aged 18-65 years who received the Ad26.COV2.S COVID-19 vaccine or a placebo. Sequencing used peripheral blood, obtained in a trial of Ad26.COV2.S vaccine versus placebo. The DNA sequence follows: TGTGCCAGCAGCTTAGCACTTAGCGTTAGCTCCTACAATGAGCAGTTCTTC. It translates to CASSLALSVSSYNEQFF.